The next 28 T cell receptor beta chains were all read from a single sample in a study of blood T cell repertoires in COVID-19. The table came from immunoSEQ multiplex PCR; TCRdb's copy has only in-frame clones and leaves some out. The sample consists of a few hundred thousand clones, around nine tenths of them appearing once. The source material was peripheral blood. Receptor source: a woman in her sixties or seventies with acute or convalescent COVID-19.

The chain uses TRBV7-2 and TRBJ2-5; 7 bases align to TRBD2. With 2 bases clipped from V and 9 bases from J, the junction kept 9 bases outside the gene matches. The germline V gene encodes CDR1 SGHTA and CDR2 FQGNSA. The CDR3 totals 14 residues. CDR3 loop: CASSLSGTTRSQYF. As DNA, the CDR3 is TGTGCCAGCAGCTTATCCGGGACTACCCGATCCCAGTACTTC.

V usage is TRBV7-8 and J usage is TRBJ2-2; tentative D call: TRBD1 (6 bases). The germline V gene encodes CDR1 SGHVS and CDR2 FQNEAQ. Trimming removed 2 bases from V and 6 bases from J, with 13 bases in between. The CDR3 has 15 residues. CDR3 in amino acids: CASSLRTGSPGELFF. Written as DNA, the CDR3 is TGTGCCAGCAGCTTACGTACAGGGTCCCCCGGGGAGCTGTTTTTT.

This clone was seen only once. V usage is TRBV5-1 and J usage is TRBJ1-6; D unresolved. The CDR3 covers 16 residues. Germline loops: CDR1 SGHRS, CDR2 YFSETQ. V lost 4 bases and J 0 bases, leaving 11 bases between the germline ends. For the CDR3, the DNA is TGCGCCAGCAGCCGAAGGGAGAGCTCCTATAATTCACCCCTCCACTTT. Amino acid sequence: CASSRRESSYNSPLHF.

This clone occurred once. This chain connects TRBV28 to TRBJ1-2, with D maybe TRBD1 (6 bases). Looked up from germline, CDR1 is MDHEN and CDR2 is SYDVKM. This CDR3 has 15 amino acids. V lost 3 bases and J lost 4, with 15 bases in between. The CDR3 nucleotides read TGTGCCAGCAGTTTGGCCAGGGGCGTGGGCTATGGCTACACCTTC. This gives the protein CASSLARGVGYGYTF.

The CDR3 nucleotides are TGTGCCAGTAGTACGATACAGGGAAGCACTGAAGCTTTCTTT. Translated, it gives CASSTIQGSTEAFF. V is TRBV19 and J is TRBJ1-1, with D maybe TRBD1 (6 bases). The germline V gene encodes CDR1 LNHDA and CDR2 SQIVND (reference sequence). The CDR3 has 14 amino acids. V was pared by 4 bases and J by 4 bases, with 13 bases between. The variable domain in full, completed from reference TRBV19 and TRBJ1-1, reads DGGITQSPKYLFRKEGQNVTLSCEQNLNHDAMYWYRQDPGQGLRLIYYSQIVNDFQKGDIAEGYSVSREKKESFPLTVTSAQKNPTAFYLCASSTIQGSTEAFFGQGTRLTVV.

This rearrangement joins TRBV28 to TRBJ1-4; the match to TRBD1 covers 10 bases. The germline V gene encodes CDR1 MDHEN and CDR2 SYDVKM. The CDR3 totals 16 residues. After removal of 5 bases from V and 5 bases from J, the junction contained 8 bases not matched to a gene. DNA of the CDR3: TGTGCCAGCAGTCCCGGGACAGGGGAGAGGAATGAAAAACTGTTTTTT. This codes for CASSPGTGERNEKLFF.

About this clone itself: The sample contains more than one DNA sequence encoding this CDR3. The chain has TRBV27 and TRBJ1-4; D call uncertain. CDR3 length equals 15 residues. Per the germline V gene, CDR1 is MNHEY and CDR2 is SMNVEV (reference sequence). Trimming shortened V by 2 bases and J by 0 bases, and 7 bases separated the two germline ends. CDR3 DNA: TGTGCCAGCAGTTTAGGGAGTGCAACTAATGAAAAACTGTTTTTT. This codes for CASSLGSATNEKLFF.

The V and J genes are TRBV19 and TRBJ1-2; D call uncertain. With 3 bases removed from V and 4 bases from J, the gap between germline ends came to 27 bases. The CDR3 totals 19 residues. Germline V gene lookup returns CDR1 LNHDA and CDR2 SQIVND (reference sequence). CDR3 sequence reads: CASSISNPNSGKRAYGYTF. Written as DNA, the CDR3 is TGTGCCAGTAGTATCTCGAACCCCAATTCGGGGAAACGAGCCTATGGCTACACCTTC.

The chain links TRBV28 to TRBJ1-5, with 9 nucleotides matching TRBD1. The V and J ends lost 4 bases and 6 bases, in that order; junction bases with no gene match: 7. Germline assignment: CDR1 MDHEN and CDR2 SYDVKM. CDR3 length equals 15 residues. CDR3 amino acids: CASSSGTGLGQPQHF. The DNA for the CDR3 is TGTGCCAGCAGTTCCGGGACAGGGTTGGGTCAGCCCCAGCATTTT.

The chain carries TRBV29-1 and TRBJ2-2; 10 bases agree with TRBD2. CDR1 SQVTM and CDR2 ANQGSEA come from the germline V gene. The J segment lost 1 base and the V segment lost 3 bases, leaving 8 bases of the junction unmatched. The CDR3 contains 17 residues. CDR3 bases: TGCAGCGTTGATTTTTCGGGACTAGCGAGGAACACCGGGGAGCTGTTTTTT. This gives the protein CSVDFSGLARNTGELFF.

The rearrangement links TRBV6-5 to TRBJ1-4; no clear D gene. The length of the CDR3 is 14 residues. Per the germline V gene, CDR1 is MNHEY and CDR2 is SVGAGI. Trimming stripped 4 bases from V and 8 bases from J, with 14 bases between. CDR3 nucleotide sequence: TGTGCCAGCAGTTTGAGGGAGGTGGGGGAAAAACTGTTTTTT. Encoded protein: CASSLREVGEKLFF.

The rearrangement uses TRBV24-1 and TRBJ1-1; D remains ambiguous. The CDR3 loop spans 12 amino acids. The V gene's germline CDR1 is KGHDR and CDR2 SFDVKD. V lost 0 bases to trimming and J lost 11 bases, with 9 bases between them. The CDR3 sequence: CATSDLGRQAFF. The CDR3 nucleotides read TGTGCCACCAGTGATTTGGGCCGTCAGGCTTTCTTT.

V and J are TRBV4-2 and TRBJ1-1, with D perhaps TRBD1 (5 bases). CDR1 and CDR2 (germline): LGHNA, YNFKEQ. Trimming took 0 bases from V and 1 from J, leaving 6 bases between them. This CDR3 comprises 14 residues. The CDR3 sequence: CASSQEGGNTEAFF. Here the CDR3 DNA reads TGTGCCAGCAGCCAAGAGGGGGGGAACACTGAAGCTTTCTTT.

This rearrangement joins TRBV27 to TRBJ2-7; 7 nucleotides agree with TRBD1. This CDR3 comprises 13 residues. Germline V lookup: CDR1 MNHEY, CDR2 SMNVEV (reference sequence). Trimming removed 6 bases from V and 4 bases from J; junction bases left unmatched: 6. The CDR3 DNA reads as TGTGCCAGCAGCCAAGGACAGGTATACGAGCAGTACTTC. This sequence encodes CASSQGQVYEQYF.

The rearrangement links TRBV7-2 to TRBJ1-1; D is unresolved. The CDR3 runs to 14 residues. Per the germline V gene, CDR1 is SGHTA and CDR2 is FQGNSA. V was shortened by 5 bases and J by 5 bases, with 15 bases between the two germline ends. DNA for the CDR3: TGTGCCAGCAGCGGGGAGATCCGGGGAACTGAAGCTTTCTTT. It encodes CASSGEIRGTEAFF.

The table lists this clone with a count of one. The CDR3 sequence: CASSGPGQGSALGYEQYF. CDR3 sequence (DNA): TGTGCCAGCAGTGGACCGGGACAGGGGTCTGCTCTTGGCTACGAGCAGTACTTC. This sequence joins TRBV6-1 and TRBJ2-7; 10 bases are shared with TRBD1. The CDR3 contains 18 residues. From germline, CDR1 is MNHNS and CDR2 SASEGT. The J segment lost 3 bases and the V segment lost 4 bases, leaving 15 bases of the junction unmatched.

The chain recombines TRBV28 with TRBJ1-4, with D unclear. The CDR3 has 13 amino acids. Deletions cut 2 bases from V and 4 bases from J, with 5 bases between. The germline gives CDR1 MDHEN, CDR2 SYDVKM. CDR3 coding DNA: TGTGCCAGCAGTTTAAACAGTAATGAAAAACTGTTTTTT. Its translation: CASSLNSNEKLFF.

DNA for the CDR3: TGTGCCACCTGTCGCGGGGCCTGGGACACTGAAGCTTTCTTT. As protein: CATCRGAWDTEAFF. This chain connects TRBV24-1 to TRBJ1-1, with D maybe TRBD1 (5 bases). The CDR3 has 14 amino acids. Trimming stripped 9 bases from V and 3 bases from J, with 16 bases between. Looked up from germline, CDR1 is KGHDR and CDR2 is SFDVKD.

The CDR3 sequence: CASTSEPSGTDIIQETQYF. The CDR3 region has the DNA TGTGCCAGCACTTCCGAACCTTCGGGGACAGATATCATTCAAGAGACCCAGTACTTC. J is TRBJ2-5 and V is TRBV28, with TRBD1 matching 7 bases. CDR1 and CDR2 (germline): MDHEN, SYDVKM. J gave up 2 bases and V 7 bases, and 22 bases lay outside the gene matches. The CDR3 has 19 amino acids.

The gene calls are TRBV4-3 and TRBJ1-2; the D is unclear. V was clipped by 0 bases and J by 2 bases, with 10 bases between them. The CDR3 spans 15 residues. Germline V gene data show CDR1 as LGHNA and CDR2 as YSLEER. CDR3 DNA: TGCGCCAGCAGCCAAGAGAAGGCAGGCAACTATGGCTACACCTTC. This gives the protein CASSQEKAGNYGYTF.

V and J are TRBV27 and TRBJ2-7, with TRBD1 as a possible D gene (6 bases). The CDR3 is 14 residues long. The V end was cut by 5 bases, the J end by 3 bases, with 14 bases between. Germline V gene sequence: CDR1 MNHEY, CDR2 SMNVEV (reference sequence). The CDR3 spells CASSPRTGIYEQYF. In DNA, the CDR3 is TGTGCCAGCAGTCCTCGAACAGGGATCTACGAGCAGTACTTC.

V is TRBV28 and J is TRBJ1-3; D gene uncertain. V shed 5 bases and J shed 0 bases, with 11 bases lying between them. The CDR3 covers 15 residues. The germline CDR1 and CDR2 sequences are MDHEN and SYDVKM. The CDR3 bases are TGTGCCAGCAGTCCTACGTCCCCCTCTGGAAACACCATATATTTT. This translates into CASSPTSPSGNTIYF.

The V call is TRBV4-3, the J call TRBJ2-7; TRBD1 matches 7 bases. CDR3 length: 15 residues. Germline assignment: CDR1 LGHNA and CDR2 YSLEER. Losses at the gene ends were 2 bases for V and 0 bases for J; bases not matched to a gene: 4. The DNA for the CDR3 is TGCGCCAGCAGCCAATACAGGGGCCTCTCCTACGAGCAGTACTTC. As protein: CASSQYRGLSYEQYF.

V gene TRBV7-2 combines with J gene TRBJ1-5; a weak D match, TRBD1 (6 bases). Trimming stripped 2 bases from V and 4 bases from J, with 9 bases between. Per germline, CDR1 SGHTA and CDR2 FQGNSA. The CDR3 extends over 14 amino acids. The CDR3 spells CASSLRQGNQPQHF. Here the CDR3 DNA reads TGTGCCAGCAGCTTACGGCAGGGGAATCAGCCCCAGCATTTT.

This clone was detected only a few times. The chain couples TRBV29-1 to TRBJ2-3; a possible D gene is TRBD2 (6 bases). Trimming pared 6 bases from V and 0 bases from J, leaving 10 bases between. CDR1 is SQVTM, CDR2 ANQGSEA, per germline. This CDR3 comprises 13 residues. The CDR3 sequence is CSVSGLSTDTQYF. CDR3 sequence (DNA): TGCAGCGTATCGGGACTTAGCACAGATACGCAGTATTTT.

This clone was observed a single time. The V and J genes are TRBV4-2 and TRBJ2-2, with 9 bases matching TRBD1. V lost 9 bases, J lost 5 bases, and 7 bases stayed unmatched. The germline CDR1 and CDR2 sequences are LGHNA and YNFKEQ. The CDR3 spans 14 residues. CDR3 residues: CARINRGRTGELFF. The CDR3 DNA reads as TGTGCCAGAATCAACAGGGGGCGGACCGGGGAGCTGTTTTTT.

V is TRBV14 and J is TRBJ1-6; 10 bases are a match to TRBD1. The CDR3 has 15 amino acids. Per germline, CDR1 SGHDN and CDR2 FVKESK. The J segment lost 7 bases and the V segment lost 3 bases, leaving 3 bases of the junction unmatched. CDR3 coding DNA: TGTGCCAGCAGCCACGGGACAGGGGTGAATTCACCCCTCCACTTT. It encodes CASSHGTGVNSPLHF.

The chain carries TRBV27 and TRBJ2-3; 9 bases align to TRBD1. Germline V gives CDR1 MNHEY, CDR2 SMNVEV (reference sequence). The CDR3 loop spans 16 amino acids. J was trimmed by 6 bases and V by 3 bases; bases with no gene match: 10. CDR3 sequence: CASSFYTGGSVDTQYF. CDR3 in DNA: TGTGCCAGCAGTTTTTATACAGGGGGCTCGGTCGATACGCAGTATTTT.